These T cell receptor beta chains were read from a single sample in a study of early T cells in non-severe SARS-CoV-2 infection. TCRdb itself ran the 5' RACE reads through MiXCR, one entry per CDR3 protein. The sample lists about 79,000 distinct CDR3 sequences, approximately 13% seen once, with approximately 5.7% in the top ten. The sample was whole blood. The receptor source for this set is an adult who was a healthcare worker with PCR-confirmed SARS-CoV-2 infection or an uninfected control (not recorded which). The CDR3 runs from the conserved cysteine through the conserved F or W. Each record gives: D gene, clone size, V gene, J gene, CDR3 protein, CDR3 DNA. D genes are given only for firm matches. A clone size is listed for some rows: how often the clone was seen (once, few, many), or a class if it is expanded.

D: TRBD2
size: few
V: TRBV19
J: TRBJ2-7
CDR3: CASRDGTSYYEQYF
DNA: TGTGCCAGTAGGGACGGGACTAGCTACTACGAGCAGTACTTC

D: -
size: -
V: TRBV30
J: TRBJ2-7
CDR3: CAWEGQSYEQYF
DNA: TGTGCCTGGGAAGGACAGAGCTACGAGCAGTACTTC

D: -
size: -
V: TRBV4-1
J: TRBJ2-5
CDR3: CASSTTSSQTQYF
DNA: TGCGCCAGCAGCACTACTAGCTCTCAGACCCAGTACTTC

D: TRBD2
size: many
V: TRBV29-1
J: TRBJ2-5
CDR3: CSGKGLAGGNQETQYF
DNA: TGCAGCGGAAAAGGTCTAGCGGGAGGGAACCAAGAGACCCAGTACTTC

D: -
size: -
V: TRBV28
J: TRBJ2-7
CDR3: CASSLYYEQYF
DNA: TGTGCCAGCAGCCTTTACTACGAGCAGTACTTC

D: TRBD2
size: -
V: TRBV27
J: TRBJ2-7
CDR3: CASSSREAYEQYF
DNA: TGTGCCAGCAGTAGTCGGGAGGCCTACGAGCAGTACTTC

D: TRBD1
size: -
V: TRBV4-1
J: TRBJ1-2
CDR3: CASSVQGQGVHGYTF
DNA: TGCGCCAGCAGCGTACAAGGACAGGGTGTTCATGGCTACACCTTC

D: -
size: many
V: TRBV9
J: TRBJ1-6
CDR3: CASSVGDGNSPLHF
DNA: TGTGCCAGCAGCGTAGGGGACGGAAATTCACCCCTCCACTTT

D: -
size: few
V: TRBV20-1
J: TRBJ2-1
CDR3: CSARVRQGGSYNEQFF
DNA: TGCAGTGCTAGAGTGAGGCAGGGGGGTTCCTACAATGAGCAGTTCTTC

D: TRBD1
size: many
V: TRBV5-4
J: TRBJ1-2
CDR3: CASSSDRRVYGYTF
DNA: TGTGCCAGCAGCTCGGACAGGAGAGTCTATGGCTACACCTTC

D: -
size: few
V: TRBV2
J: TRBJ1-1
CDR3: CASSDRTMNTEAFF
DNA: TGTGCCAGCAGTGACAGGACAATGAACACTGAAGCTTTCTTT

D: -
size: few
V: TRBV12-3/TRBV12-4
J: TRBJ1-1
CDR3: CASSHIAEAFF
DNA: TGTGCCAGCAGTCATATCGCTGAAGCTTTCTTT

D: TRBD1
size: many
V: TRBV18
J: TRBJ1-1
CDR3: CASSLSRDRGTEAFF
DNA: TGTGCCAGCTCACTTAGCAGGGACAGGGGCACTGAAGCTTTCTTT

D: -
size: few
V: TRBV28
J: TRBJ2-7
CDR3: CASSPPSPSYEQYF
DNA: TGTGCCAGCAGTCCTCCTAGCCCCTCCTACGAGCAGTACTTC

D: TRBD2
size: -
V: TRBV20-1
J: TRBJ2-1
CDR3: CSARPQLAQDEQFF
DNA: TGCAGTGCTAGACCCCAACTAGCGCAGGATGAGCAGTTCTTC

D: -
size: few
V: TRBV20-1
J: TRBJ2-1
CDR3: CSARDGSFEQFF
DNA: TGCAGTGCTAGAGATGGAAGCTTTGAGCAGTTCTTC

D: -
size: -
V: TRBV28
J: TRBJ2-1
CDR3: CASSLLGNEQFF
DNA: TGTGCCAGCAGTTTATTAGGCAATGAGCAGTTCTTC

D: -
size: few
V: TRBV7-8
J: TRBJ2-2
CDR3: CASRAVVWGGTGELFF
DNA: TGTGCCAGCAGGGCAGTAGTATGGGGTGGGACCGGGGAGCTGTTTTTT

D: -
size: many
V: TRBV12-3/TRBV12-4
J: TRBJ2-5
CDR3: CASSPTSGRQETQYF
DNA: TGTGCCAGCAGCCCCACTTCAGGGAGACAAGAGACCCAGTACTTC

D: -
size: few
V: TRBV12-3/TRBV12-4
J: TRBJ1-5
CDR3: CASSFRVGDQPQHF
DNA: TGTGCCAGCAGTTTCAGGGTAGGGGATCAGCCCCAGCATTTT

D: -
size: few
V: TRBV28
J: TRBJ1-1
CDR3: CASSFVAGDAAFF
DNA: TGTGCCAGCAGTTTTGTGGCAGGGGATGCGGCTTTCTTT

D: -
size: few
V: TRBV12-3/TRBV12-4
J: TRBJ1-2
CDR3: CASSLRGDRGYTF
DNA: TGTGCCAGCAGTTTGAGAGGGGATCGTGGCTACACCTTC

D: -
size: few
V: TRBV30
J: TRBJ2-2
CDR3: CAWTRGVNTGELFF
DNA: TGTGCCTGGACACGCGGGGTGAACACCGGGGAGCTGTTTTTT

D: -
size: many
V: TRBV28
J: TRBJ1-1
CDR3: CASEGNTEAFF
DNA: TGTGCCAGCGAGGGGAACACTGAAGCTTTCTTT

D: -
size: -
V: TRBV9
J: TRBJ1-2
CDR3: CASSSRGIGYGYTF
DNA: TGTGCCAGCAGCTCCAGGGGTATCGGCTATGGCTACACCTTC

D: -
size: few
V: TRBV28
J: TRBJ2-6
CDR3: CASSLPIYSGANVLTF
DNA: TGTGCCAGCAGTTTACCGATTTACTCTGGGGCCAACGTCCTGACTTTC

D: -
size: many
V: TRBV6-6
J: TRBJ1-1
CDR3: CASSYGGSNTEAFF
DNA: TGTGCCAGCAGTTACGGGGGGTCGAACACTGAAGCTTTCTTT

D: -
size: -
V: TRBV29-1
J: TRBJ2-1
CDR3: CSVELASGGNEQFF
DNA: TGCAGCGTTGAGTTGGCTTCCGGGGGCAATGAGCAGTTCTTC

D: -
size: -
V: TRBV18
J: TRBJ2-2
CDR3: CASSPGHPNTGELFF
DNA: TGTGCCAGCTCGCCGGGACACCCAAACACCGGGGAGCTGTTTTTT

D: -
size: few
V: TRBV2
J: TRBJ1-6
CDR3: CANRALNSPLHF
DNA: TGTGCCAACCGGGCCCTCAATTCACCCCTCCACTTT

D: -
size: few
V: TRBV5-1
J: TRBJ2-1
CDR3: CASSLSQGGREQFF
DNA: TGCGCCAGCAGCTTATCCCAGGGGGGACGTGAGCAGTTCTTC

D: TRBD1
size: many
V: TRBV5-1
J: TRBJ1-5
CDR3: CASSLDGQGQPQHF
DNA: TGCGCCAGCAGCTTGGATGGACAGGGCCAGCCCCAGCATTTT

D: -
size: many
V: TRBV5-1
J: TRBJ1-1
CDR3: CASSLEFEEAFF
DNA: TGCGCCAGCAGCTTGGAGTTTGAGGAAGCTTTCTTT

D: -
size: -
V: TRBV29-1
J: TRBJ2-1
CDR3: CSVDLQNNEQFF
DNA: TGCAGCGTTGATTTGCAAAACAATGAGCAGTTCTTC

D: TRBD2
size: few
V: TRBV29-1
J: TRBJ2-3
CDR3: CSVASGTSGGDTQYF
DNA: TGCAGCGTCGCCTCCGGGACTAGCGGGGGAGATACGCAGTATTTT

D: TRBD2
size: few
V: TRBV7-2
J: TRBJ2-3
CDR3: CASSGTSHDTDTQYF
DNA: TGTGCCAGCAGCGGGACTAGCCACGACACAGATACGCAGTATTTT

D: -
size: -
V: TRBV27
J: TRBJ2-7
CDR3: CASSSNPGTPEQYF
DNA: TGTGCCAGCAGTTCAAACCCCGGGACTCCCGAGCAGTACTTC

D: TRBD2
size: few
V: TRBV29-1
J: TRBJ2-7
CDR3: CSALTPGPSGVVHEQYF
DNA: TGCAGCGCCCTGACTCCGGGACCTAGCGGGGTTGTCCACGAGCAGTACTTC

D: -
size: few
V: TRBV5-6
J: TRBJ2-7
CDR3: CASSPIPHGGAFF
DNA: TGTGCCAGCAGCCCGATCCCCCACGGGGGTGCTTTCTTC

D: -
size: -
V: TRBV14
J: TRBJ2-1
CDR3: CASSHVGVGEQFF
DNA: TGTGCCAGCAGCCACGTGGGCGTCGGGGAGCAGTTCTTC

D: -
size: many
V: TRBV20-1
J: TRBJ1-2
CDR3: CSARDIGVGYTF
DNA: TGCAGTGCTAGAGATATTGGGGTCGGCTACACCTTC

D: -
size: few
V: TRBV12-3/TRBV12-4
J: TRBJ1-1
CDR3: CASSLWEETEAFF
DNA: TGTGCCAGCAGTTTATGGGAAGAGACTGAAGCTTTCTTT

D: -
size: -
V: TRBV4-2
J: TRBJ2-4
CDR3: CASSDAKNIQYF
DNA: TGTGCCAGCAGTGACGCCAAAAACATTCAGTACTTC

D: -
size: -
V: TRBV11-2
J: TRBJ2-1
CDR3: CASSPPTAYNEQFF
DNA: TGTGCCAGCAGCCCCCCCACAGCTTACAATGAGCAGTTCTTC

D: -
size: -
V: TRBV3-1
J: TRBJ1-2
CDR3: CASSAGLSYGYTF
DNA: TGTGCCAGCAGCGCGGGACTGAGCTATGGCTACACCTTC

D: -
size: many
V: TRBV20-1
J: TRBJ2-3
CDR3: CSARDRKETDTQYF
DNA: TGCAGTGCTAGAGACCGGAAGGAAACAGATACGCAGTATTTT

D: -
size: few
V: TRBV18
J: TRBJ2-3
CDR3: CASSPESSEDTQYF
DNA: TGTGCCAGCTCCCCGGAGTCGAGCGAAGATACGCAGTATTTT

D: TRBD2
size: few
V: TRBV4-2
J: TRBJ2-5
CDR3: CASSQGLAGTGETQYF
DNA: TGTGCCAGCAGCCAGGGACTAGCGGGAACCGGGGAGACCCAGTACTTC

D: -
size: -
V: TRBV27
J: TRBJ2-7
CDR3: CASSFIGNSYEQYF
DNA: TGTGCCAGCAGTTTTATTGGGAATTCCTACGAGCAGTACTTC